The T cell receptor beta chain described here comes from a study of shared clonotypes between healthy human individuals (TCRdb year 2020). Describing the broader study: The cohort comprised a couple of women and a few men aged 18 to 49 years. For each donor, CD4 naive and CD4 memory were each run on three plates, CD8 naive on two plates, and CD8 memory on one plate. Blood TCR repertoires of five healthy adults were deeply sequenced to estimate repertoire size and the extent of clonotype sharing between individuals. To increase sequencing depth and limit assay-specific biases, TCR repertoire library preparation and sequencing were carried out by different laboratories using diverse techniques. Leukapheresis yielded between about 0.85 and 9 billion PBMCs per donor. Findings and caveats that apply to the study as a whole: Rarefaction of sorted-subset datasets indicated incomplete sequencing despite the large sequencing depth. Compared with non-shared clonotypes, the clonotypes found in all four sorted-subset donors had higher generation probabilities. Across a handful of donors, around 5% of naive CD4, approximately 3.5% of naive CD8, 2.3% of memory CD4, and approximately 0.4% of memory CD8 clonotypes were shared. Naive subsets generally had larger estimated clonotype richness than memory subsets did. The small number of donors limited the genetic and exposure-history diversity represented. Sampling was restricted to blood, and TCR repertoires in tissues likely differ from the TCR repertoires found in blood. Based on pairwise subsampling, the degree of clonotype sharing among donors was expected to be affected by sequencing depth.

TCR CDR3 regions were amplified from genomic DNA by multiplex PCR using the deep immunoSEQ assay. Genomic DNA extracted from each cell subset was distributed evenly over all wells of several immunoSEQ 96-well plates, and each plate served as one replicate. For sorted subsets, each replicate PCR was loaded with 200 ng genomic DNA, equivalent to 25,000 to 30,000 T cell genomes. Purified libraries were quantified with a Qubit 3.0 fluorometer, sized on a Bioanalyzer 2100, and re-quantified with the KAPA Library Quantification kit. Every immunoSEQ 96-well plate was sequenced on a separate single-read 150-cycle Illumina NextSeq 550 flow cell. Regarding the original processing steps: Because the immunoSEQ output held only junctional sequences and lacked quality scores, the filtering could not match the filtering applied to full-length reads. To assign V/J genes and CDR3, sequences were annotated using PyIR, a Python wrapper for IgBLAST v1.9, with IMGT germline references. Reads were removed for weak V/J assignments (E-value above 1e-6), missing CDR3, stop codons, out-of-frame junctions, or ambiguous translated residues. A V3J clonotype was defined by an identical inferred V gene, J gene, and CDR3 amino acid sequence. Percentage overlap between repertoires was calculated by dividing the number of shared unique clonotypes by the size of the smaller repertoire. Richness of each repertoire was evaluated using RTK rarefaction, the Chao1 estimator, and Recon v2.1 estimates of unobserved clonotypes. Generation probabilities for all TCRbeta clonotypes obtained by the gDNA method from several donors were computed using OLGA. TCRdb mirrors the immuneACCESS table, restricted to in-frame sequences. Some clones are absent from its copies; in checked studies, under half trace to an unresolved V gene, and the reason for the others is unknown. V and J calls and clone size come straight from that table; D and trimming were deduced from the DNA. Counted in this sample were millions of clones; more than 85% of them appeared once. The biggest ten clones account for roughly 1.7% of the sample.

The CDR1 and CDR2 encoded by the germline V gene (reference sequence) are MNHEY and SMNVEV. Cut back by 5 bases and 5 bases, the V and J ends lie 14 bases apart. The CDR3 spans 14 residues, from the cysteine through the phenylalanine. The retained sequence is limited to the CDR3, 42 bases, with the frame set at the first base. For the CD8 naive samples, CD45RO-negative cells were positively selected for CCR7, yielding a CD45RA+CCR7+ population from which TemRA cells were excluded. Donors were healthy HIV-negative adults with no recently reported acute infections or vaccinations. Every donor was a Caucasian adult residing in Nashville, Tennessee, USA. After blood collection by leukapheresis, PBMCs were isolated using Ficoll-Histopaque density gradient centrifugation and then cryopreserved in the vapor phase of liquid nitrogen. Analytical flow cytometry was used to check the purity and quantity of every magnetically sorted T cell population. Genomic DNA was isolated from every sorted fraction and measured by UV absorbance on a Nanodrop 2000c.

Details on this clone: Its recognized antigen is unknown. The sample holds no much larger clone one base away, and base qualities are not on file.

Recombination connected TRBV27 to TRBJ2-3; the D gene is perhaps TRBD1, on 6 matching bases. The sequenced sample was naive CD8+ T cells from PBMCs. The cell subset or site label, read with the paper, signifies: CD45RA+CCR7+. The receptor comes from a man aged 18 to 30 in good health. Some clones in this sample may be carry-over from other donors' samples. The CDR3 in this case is CASSQRDIGDTQYF. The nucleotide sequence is TGTGCCAGCAGTCAGAGGGACATCGGAGATACGCAGTATTTT.